Following are 25 T cell receptor beta chains from one sample sequenced in a study of T cells expressing NK-cell markers. TCRdb re-called the 5' RACE reads; every CDR3 protein appears as one record, without DNA. This repertoire includes some 600,000 distinct CDR3 sequences. Sequences were obtained from blood T cells: a sorted CD56 or NKG2C T cell subset, CD4+ or CD8+ T cells, or bulk PBMC T cells (not recorded which). The receptor set was obtained from a young man in good health.

The chain is built from TRBV2 and TRBJ2-2; TCRdb picks TRBD2, but there is no DNA to check that call. Germline CDR1 and CDR2: SNHLY and FYNNEI. The length of the CDR3 is 13 residues. Here the CDR3 reads CASKEEVPGELFF.

The rearrangement links TRBV20-1 to TRBJ2-1; TCRdb lists TRBD2, though no DNA is available to test this call. The CDR3 spans 16 residues. Germline CDR1 DFQATT, CDR2 SNEGSKA (reference sequence). This CDR3 reads CSARDKRLSSYNEQFF.

The chain links TRBV7-9 to TRBJ1-5. This CDR3 region has 14 residues. Germline V gene sequence: CDR1 SEHNR, CDR2 FQNEAQ (reference sequence). CDR3 loop: CASSFQGEDQPQHF.

The rearrangement links TRBV7-2 to TRBJ2-1; as DNA is missing, the TRBD2 call by TCRdb cannot be tested. The CDR3 spans 17 residues. Germline V gene lookup returns CDR1 SGHTA and CDR2 FQGNSA. Here the CDR3 reads CASSLAPPRLAVSEQFF.

This chain uses TRBV6-2 or TRBV6-3 with TRBJ2-7; the D call from TCRdb, TRBD2, cannot be confirmed without DNA. Germline lookup yields CDR1 MNHEY and CDR2 SVGEGT. CDR3 length equals 15 residues. The CDR3 spells CASSHLAGGTYEQYF.

This chain uses TRBV2 with TRBJ1-5; TCRdb designates TRBD1, a call that cannot be tested without DNA. Per the germline V gene, CDR1 is SNHLY and CDR2 is FYNNEI. This CDR3 contains 16 residues. CDR3 residues: CASSAQTGRSNQPQHF.

This CDR3 is CSVDRGRSDTQYF. This chain uses TRBV29-1 with TRBJ2-3; TCRdb returns TRBD1, unconfirmable since there is no DNA. Germline V gene sequence: CDR1 SQVTM, CDR2 ANQGSEA. The CDR3 has 13 amino acids.

V usage is TRBV28 and J usage is TRBJ2-1; TCRdb reports TRBD2, a call that lacks DNA to check it against. Germline CDR1 and CDR2: MDHEN and SYDVKM. This CDR3 has 14 residues. CDR3 sequence: CASSFRREANEQFF.

The rearrangement joins TRBV7-2 to TRBJ2-1; TCRdb indicates TRBD2, and absent DNA this call remains unverified. The CDR3 extends over 16 amino acids. CDR1 SGHTA and CDR2 FQGNSA come from the germline V gene. The CDR3 reads CASSSRGAGVINEQFF. The full variable domain, completed using reference TRBV7-2 and TRBJ2-1, is GAGVSQSPSNKVTEKGKDVELRCDPISGHTALYWYRQSLGQGLEFLIYFQGNSAPDKSGLPSDRFSAERTGGSVSTLTIQRTQQEDSAVYLCASSSRGAGVINEQFFGPGTRLTVL.

The rearrangement links TRBV12-3 or TRBV12-4 to TRBJ2-3; no DNA is available, so the TRBD2 call from TCRdb remains unchecked. The CDR3 totals 11 residues. The CDR3 loop reads CASSRLYAQYF.

The CDR3 loop reads CASSLLVVTGELFF. The chain is built from TRBV5-1 and TRBJ2-2. CDR3 size: 14 residues. Germline V gives CDR1 SGHRS, CDR2 YFSETQ.

This sequence joins TRBV4-1 and TRBJ2-2; TCRdb lists TRBD1, though no DNA is available to test this call. This CDR3 has 14 residues. Germline CDR1 and CDR2: MGHRA and YSYEKL. CDR3 sequence reads: CASSPDRDTGELFF.

The chain joins TRBV9 to TRBJ2-2; TCRdb returns TRBD1, unconfirmable since there is no DNA. The CDR3 has 13 residues. Germline assignment: CDR1 SGDLS and CDR2 YYNGEE. The CDR3 is CASGTVNTGELFF.

The genes are TRBV6-5 and TRBJ2-7. This CDR3 region has 11 residues. Germline CDR1 and CDR2: MNHEY and SVGAGI. This CDR3 is CASSWGNEQYF.

The chain links TRBV18 to TRBJ2-3; no DNA is available, so the TRBD1 call from TCRdb remains unchecked. The CDR3 spans 18 residues. Germline V lookup: CDR1 KGHSH, CDR2 LQKENI. The CDR3 here is CASSPRAFRTGGTDTQYF. Complete variable domain (other parts from reference TRBV18 and TRBJ2-3): NAGVMQNPRHLVRRRGQEARLRCSPMKGHSHVYWYRQLPEEGLKFMVYLQKENIIDESGMPKERFSAEFPKEGPSILRIQQVVRGDSAAYFCASSPRAFRTGGTDTQYFGPGTRLTVL.

The chain uses TRBV29-1 and TRBJ2-3; TCRdb picks TRBD2, but there is no DNA to check that call. CDR1 is SQVTM and CDR2 is ANQGSEA in the germline V gene. This CDR3 comprises 15 residues. The CDR3 loop reads CSVEKPSGRTDTQYF.

V is TRBV5-1 and J is TRBJ2-6; lacking DNA, the TRBD1 call made by TCRdb goes unchecked. The CDR3 covers 16 residues. Germline V gene sequence: CDR1 SGHRS, CDR2 YFSETQ. The CDR3 protein is CASTSQGSSGANVLTF.

CDR3 sequence reads: CASSRLGTEETQYF. The V and J genes are TRBV4-1 and TRBJ2-5; there is no DNA to check the TCRdb D call of TRBD1. This CDR3 region has 14 residues. The germline V gene encodes CDR1 MGHRA and CDR2 YSYEKL.

The CDR3 loop reads CASSPFAATKDTQYF. The rearrangement uses TRBV3-1 and TRBJ2-3. The CDR3 extends over 15 amino acids. Germline CDR1 reads LGHDT; CDR2 reads YNNKEL (reference sequence).

This sequence joins TRBV12-3 or TRBV12-4 and TRBJ2-5; TCRdb reports TRBD2, a call that lacks DNA to check it against. There are 15 residues in the CDR3. CDR3 residues: CASTGLAGIQETQYF.

The rearrangement joins TRBV10-3 to TRBJ1-2. CDR3 length equals 12 residues. Per germline, CDR1 ENHRY and CDR2 SYGVKD. CDR3 protein: CAISKVDYGYTF.

The V gene is TRBV7-8, the J gene TRBJ2-2; there is no DNA to check the TCRdb D call of TRBD1. This CDR3 is 17 amino acids long. The germline gives CDR1 SGHVS, CDR2 FQNEAQ. CDR3 sequence reads: CASSRRFSGGIDGELFF.

The J gene is TRBJ2-1, the V gene TRBV24-1; the D gene TCRdb calls, TRBD1, cannot be checked with no DNA. The CDR3 is 17 residues long. Germline V gene lookup returns CDR1 KGHDR and CDR2 SFDVKD. The CDR3 sequence is CATSDSTKGHSYNEQFF.

The chain couples TRBV7-8 to TRBJ2-3. CDR3 length equals 13 residues. Germline CDR1 is SGHVS and CDR2 is FQNEAQ. This CDR3 is CASSTYVADTQYF.

J is TRBJ2-3 and V is TRBV11-3; TCRdb's assignment of TRBD1 cannot be checked, as there is no DNA. The CDR3 contains 16 residues. Per the germline V gene, CDR1 is SGHNT and CDR2 is YENEEA. The CDR3 sequence: CASSSTMGGDTDTQYF.